The rows below give T cell receptor beta chains drawn from one sample of a study of blood T cells in healthy people across ages. TCRdb re-called the 5' RACE reads with MiXCR, one entry per CDR3 protein. The sample contains about 1.4 million distinct CDR3 sequences, around 59% of which appear only once. The sample taken for sequencing was blood. Receptors were obtained from a man between 18 and 35 years old in good health. Both conserved end residues are part of each CDR3. Fields, in order: clone size, D gene, V gene, J gene, CDR3 protein, CDR3 DNA. The D gene is left open where the match is weak. Size tells how often a clone was seen (once, few, many) or the class of an expanded clone, and some rows leave it out.

NA,NA,TRBV24-1,TRBJ2-1,CATSEEGPRAGEQFF,TGTGCCACCAGTGAAGAGGGCCCTCGGGCCGGCGAGCAGTTCTTC
NA,NA,TRBV7-6,TRBJ2-7,CASSTHNLYEQYF,TGTGCCAGCAGCACCCACAACTTGTACGAGCAGTACTTC
NA,TRBD1,TRBV5-1,TRBJ2-1,CASSLGTGTAYNEQFF,TGCGCCAGCAGCTTGGGTACCGGGACAGCCTACAATGAGCAGTTCTTC
few,TRBD1,TRBV29-1,TRBJ2-3,CSVRQGGDTQYF,TGCAGCGTGCGACAGGGGGGAGATACGCAGTATTTT
NA,TRBD1,TRBV11-2,TRBJ2-5,CASSPPTGTQETQYF,TGTGCCAGCAGCCCGCCGACAGGGACACAAGAGACCCAGTACTTC
NA,NA,TRBV3-1,TRBJ2-1,CASSQRSNEQFF,TGTGCCAGCAGCCAGCGAAGCAATGAGCAGTTCTTC
once,TRBD1,TRBV5-6,TRBJ1-5,CASSLTGAEPQHF,TGTGCCAGCAGCTTGACAGGGGCTGAGCCCCAGCATTTT
many,NA,TRBV7-2,TRBJ2-3,CASSLEDTQYF,TGTGCCAGCAGCTTAGAAGATACGCAGTATTTT
NA,NA,TRBV6-6,TRBJ2-1,CASNRDVGNEQFF,TGTGCCAGCAACAGGGATGTAGGCAATGAGCAGTTCTTC
NA,TRBD1,TRBV9,TRBJ2-1,CASSLQGAPAGEQFF,TGTGCCAGCAGCTTACAGGGGGCGCCCGCAGGTGAGCAGTTCTTC
few,NA,TRBV27,TRBJ2-5,CASSFRLQETQYF,TGTGCCAGCAGTTTTAGGTTGCAAGAGACCCAGTACTTC
NA,TRBD2,TRBV5-1,TRBJ2-7,CASAAGLAGTKKYEQYF,TGCGCCAGCGCGGCGGGACTAGCGGGAACGAAGAAATACGAGCAGTACTTC
NA,NA,TRBV7-9,TRBJ2-5,CASSLGVRDPETQYF,TGTGCCAGCAGCTTAGGCGTAAGGGACCCCGAGACCCAGTACTTC
NA,NA,TRBV3-1,TRBJ2-1,CASSQFDKQFF,TGTGCCAGCAGCCAGTTCGATAAGCAGTTCTTC
NA,NA,TRBV7-9,TRBJ1-1,CASSSAGTPNTEAFF,TGTGCCAGCAGCTCCGCCGGGACACCTAACACTGAAGCTTTCTTT
few,NA,TRBV29-1,TRBJ2-5,CSVEPDSSETQYF,TGCAGCGTCGAGCCGGACAGCTCAGAGACCCAGTACTTC
NA,TRBD2,TRBV5-1,TRBJ2-1,CASSSEAGFRNEQFF,TGCGCCAGCAGCTCGGAAGCGGGATTCAGGAATGAGCAGTTCTTC
NA,TRBD2,TRBV7-2,TRBJ2-3,CASSKAGAPTDTQYF,TGTGCCAGCAGTAAAGCGGGGGCGCCCACAGATACGCAGTATTTT
once,NA,TRBV4-1,TRBJ1-2,CASSRMQDYGYTF,TGCGCCAGCAGCCGTATGCAGGACTATGGCTACACCTTC
NA,TRBD1,TRBV12-5,TRBJ1-1,CASGTGTVNTEAFF,TGTGCTAGTGGTACCGGGACAGTGAACACTGAAGCTTTCTTT
NA,NA,TRBV12-3/TRBV12-4,TRBJ2-5,CASSLGPLQYF,TGTGCCAGCAGCTTGGGCCCCCTGCAGTACTTC
NA,NA,TRBV29-1,TRBJ2-5,CSVGPVLQETQYF,TGCAGCGTTGGTCCTGTTCTCCAAGAGACCCAGTACTTC
NA,TRBD2,TRBV5-1,TRBJ2-1,CASSLEPSGSYNEQFF,TGCGCCAGCAGCTTGGAACCCAGCGGGAGCTACAATGAGCAGTTCTTC
NA,NA,TRBV11-2,TRBJ2-3,CASSELRVGTDTQYF,TGTGCCAGCAGCGAGCTCCGGGTGGGGACAGATACGCAGTATTTT
few,TRBD2,TRBV10-3,TRBJ2-1,CAINEGGDNEQFF,TGTGCCATCAACGAGGGAGGGGACAATGAGCAGTTCTTC
NA,TRBD1,TRBV29-1,TRBJ1-5,CSVETGDGQPQHF,TGCAGCGTTGAGACAGGGGATGGTCAGCCCCAGCATTTT
NA,TRBD1,TRBV4-3,TRBJ1-2,CASSQDRGQPSHGYTF,TGCGCCAGCAGCCAAGATCGGGGACAGCCCTCACATGGCTACACCTTC
NA,TRBD2,TRBV12-3/TRBV12-4,TRBJ2-7,CASSTHLWGGRSYEQYF,TGTGCCAGCAGCACCCACTTGTGGGGGGGTAGATCCTACGAGCAGTACTTC
few,TRBD2,TRBV6-5,TRBJ2-3,CASRWTSGGADTQYF,TGTGCCAGCAGGTGGACTAGCGGTGGCGCAGATACGCAGTATTTT
few,NA,TRBV12-3/TRBV12-4,TRBJ2-7,CASRDSTTYEQYF,TGTGCCAGCAGGGACAGTACTACCTACGAGCAGTACTTC
NA,NA,TRBV20-1,TRBJ2-1,CSARGRGLGINEQFF,TGCAGTGCTAGAGGGCGGGGGCTGGGAATCAATGAGCAGTTCTTC
few,NA,TRBV5-1,TRBJ1-6,CASSLDGGDNSPLHF,TGCGCCAGCAGCCTGGACGGAGGGGATAATTCACCCCTCCACTTT
NA,NA,TRBV20-1,TRBJ2-7,CSAAPGYEQYF,TGCAGTGCTGCCCCCGGTTACGAGCAGTACTTC
NA,NA,TRBV3-1,TRBJ2-3,CASSPTAADTQYF,TGTGCCAGCAGCCCCACCGCAGCAGATACGCAGTATTTT
NA,TRBD2,TRBV29-1,TRBJ2-7,CSGRTSGGSYEQYF,TGCAGCGGGAGGACTAGCGGGGGCTCCTACGAGCAGTACTTC
NA,NA,TRBV18,TRBJ2-6,CASSPVTGANVLTF,TGTGCCAGCTCACCTGTAACTGGGGCCAACGTCCTGACTTTC
few,NA,TRBV20-1,TRBJ1-6,CSVPEGSNSPLHF,TGCAGTGTTCCGGAGGGGTCCAATTCACCCCTCCACTTT